The 22 T cell receptor beta chains below all came from one sample that was sequenced in a study of technical replicates of blood from several donors. Measured with immunoSEQ multiplex PCR; TCRdb has only the in-frame clones, and not every one. The repertoire holds 58,000 or so clones, with approximately 84% as singletons. The sequenced material came from PBMCs. These receptors were taken from a human donor in good health. Some clones in this sample may be carry-over from other donors' samples.

This sequence joins TRBV7-2 and TRBJ2-2; 8 positions agree with TRBD2. CDR3 length equals 16 residues. The germline V gene encodes CDR1 SGHTA and CDR2 FQGNSA. Trimming took 6 bases from V and 4 from J; bases not matched to a gene: 10. CDR3: CASSRLATTITGELFF. The CDR3 DNA reads as TGTGCCAGCAGTCGACTAGCGACAACAATCACCGGGGAGCTGTTTTTT.

The CDR3 sequence: CASSSDRGLQETQYF. The CDR3 coding sequence is TGTGCCAGCAGCTCGGACCGGGGTCTGCAAGAGACCCAGTACTTC. This chain connects TRBV5-4 to TRBJ2-5; tentatively, D is TRBD2 (5 bases). Per germline, CDR1 SGHNT and CDR2 YYREEE (reference sequence). Trimming removed 3 bases from V and 2 bases from J, with 14 bases in between. The CDR3 length is 15 residues.

The V call is TRBV7-2, the J call TRBJ2-7; the match to TRBD1 covers 7 bases. The V segment lost 5 bases and the J segment 9 bases; nucleotides outside the gene matches: 13. Germline CDR1 reads SGHTA; CDR2 reads FQGNSA. This CDR3 is built from 14 residues. The DNA for the CDR3 is TGTGCCAGCAGCCCGGACAGGACTTCGAGGGGGCAGTACTTC. Encoded protein: CASSPDRTSRGQYF.

The rearrangement uses TRBV28 and TRBJ1-2; 9 bases line up with TRBD1. Looked up from germline, CDR1 is MDHEN and CDR2 is SYDVKM. The CDR3 has 14 amino acids. V lost 8 bases, J lost 6 bases, and 10 bases stayed unmatched. CDR3: CASHTGGAWDGYTF. The CDR3 DNA reads TGTGCCAGCCACACAGGGGGCGCATGGGATGGCTACACCTTC.

CDR3 DNA sequence: TGCGCCAGCAGCTTGGCAGGGGTTGGGGCCAACGTCCTGACTTTC. It codes for CASSLAGVGANVLTF. J is TRBJ2-6 and V is TRBV5-1; possibly TRBD1 for D (6 bases). Germline V lookup: CDR1 SGHRS, CDR2 YFSETQ. V was cut by 0 bases and J by 3 bases, with 7 bases left in between. The CDR3 is 15 residues long.

The chain joins TRBV19 to TRBJ1-1, with D perhaps matching TRBD1 (5 bases). CDR1 and CDR2 (germline): LNHDA, SQIVND (reference sequence). The V end was cut by 5 bases, the J end by 6 bases, with 13 bases between. The CDR3 spans 13 residues. DNA for the CDR3: TGTGCCAGTAGTGGCAGAGACAGAGCTGAAGCTTTCTTT. Its translation is CASSGRDRAEAFF.

This sequence joins TRBV25-1 and TRBJ1-6; a possible D gene is TRBD1 (5 bases). The CDR3 is 14 amino acids. CDR1 and CDR2 (germline): MGHDK, SYGVNS. Trimming removed 5 bases at V and 3 bases at J, with 8 bases between. The CDR3 here is CASSQGLYNSPLHF. CDR3 sequence (DNA): TGTGCCAGCAGTCAGGGACTCTATAATTCACCCCTCCACTTT.

This chain uses TRBV11-3 with TRBJ2-5; D is unclear. Trimming took 5 bases from V and 1 from J, leaving 8 bases between them. CDR3 length equals 13 residues. The germline V gene has CDR1 SGHNT and CDR2 YENEEA. DNA for the CDR3: TGTGCCAGCAGCAACCTAGGCCAAGAGACCCAGTACTTC. Protein sequence: CASSNLGQETQYF.

The rearrangement joins TRBV7-8 to TRBJ2-7, with a possible D match to TRBD1 (6 bases). Trimming took 6 bases from V and 7 from J, leaving 13 bases between them. Germline loops: CDR1 SGHVS, CDR2 FQNEAQ. The CDR3 is 12 residues long. The CDR3 loop is CASRNRAGEQYF. Here the CDR3 DNA reads TGTGCCAGCAGAAACAGGGCGGGTGAGCAGTACTTC.

The V gene is TRBV5-1, the J gene TRBJ2-5; maybe TRBD2 (5 bases). From germline, CDR1 is SGHRS and CDR2 YFSETQ. V was pared by 0 bases and J by 6 bases, with 6 bases between. This CDR3 is built from 12 residues. CDR3 DNA sequence: TGCGCCAGCAGCTTGGGAGGGAAGACCCAGTACTTC. Translation: CASSLGGKTQYF.

This chain connects TRBV9 to TRBJ2-3; 7 nucleotides line up with TRBD2. Germline CDR1 reads SGDLS; CDR2 reads YYNGEE. Trimming removed 3 bases from V and 5 bases from J; junction bases left unmatched: 9. The CDR3 has 15 amino acids. In nucleotides, the CDR3 is TGTGCCAGCAGCGAACTAGCGTATGGTGGAGATACGCAGTATTTT. Translating gives CASSELAYGGDTQYF.

The chain combines TRBV6-1 with TRBJ2-2; the match to TRBD1 covers 8 bases. The CDR3 spans 15 residues. The germline gives CDR1 MNHNS, CDR2 SASEGT. V lost 7 bases and J lost 1; bases outside the gene matches: 5. The CDR3 sequence: CASTSTGENTGELFF. The DNA for the CDR3 is TGTGCCAGCACCTCGACAGGGGAGAACACCGGGGAGCTGTTTTTT.

This clone was counted only a few times. The rearrangement uses TRBV4-1 and TRBJ1-6, with a possible D match to TRBD1 (6 bases). CDR3 size: 12 residues. Per germline, CDR1 MGHRA and CDR2 YSYEKL. Trimming cost V 5 bases and J 10 bases, with 9 bases left between them. The CDR3 is CASSFQGSPLHF. CDR3 nucleotide sequence: TGCGCCAGCAGCTTTCAGGGGTCACCCCTCCACTTT.

V is TRBV29-1 and J is TRBJ2-1; 7 bases line up with TRBD2. CDR3 size: 14 residues. Germline CDR1 reads SQVTM; CDR2 reads ANQGSEA. J gave up 5 bases and V 7 bases, and 11 bases lay outside the gene matches. For the CDR3, the DNA is TGCAGCGCCCATGGGAGGGATGGGCACAATGAGCAGTTCTTC. Translated: CSAHGRDGHNEQFF.

The V gene is TRBV4-1, the J gene TRBJ2-1, with 7 nucleotides matching TRBD2. This CDR3 region has 16 residues. Germline V gene sequence: CDR1 MGHRA, CDR2 YSYEKL. V lost 4 bases and J lost 6; bases outside the gene matches: 12. CDR3 amino acids: CASSPFGLAAPNEQFF. The CDR3 DNA is TGCGCCAGCAGCCCTTTCGGGCTAGCGGCACCCAATGAGCAGTTCTTC.

The V call is TRBV5-4, the J call TRBJ2-1, with 9 bases lining up with TRBD2. V trimming: 0 bases; J trimming: 3 bases; junction bases outside the gene matches: 7. Germline-derived CDR1 and CDR2 are SGHNT and YYREEE (reference sequence). The CDR3 spans 17 residues. CDR3 region: CASSLGGRGKGYNEQFF. The CDR3 coding sequence is TGTGCCAGCAGCTTGGGCGGGAGGGGAAAAGGCTACAATGAGCAGTTCTTC.

The genes are TRBV7-9 and TRBJ1-4; D possibly corresponds to TRBD1 (5 bases). The CDR3 runs 15 residues. Per the germline V gene, CDR1 is SEHNR and CDR2 is FQNEAQ (reference sequence). The germline V and J ends were trimmed by 3 bases and 8 bases, with 16 bases remaining between them. The CDR3 DNA sequence: TGTGCCAGCAGCTTTCCCCAGACGACAGAGGAAAAACTGTTTTTT. Amino acid sequence: CASSFPQTTEEKLFF.

This chain uses TRBV5-6 with TRBJ2-1, with D maybe TRBD2 (6 bases). The V and J ends lost 0 bases and 7 bases respectively, with 14 bases between them. The CDR3 spans 15 residues. Germline V gene sequence: CDR1 SGHDT, CDR2 YYEEEE. CDR3 residues: CASSLAAGPGNEQFF. In nucleotides, the CDR3 is TGTGCCAGCAGCTTGGCGGCGGGGCCGGGTAATGAGCAGTTCTTC.

J is TRBJ2-1 and V is TRBV5-4; 7 bases match TRBD2. The ends lost 1 base at V and 3 bases at J; junction bases unmatched: 4. CDR1 is SGHNT and CDR2 is YYREEE in the germline V gene (reference sequence). This CDR3 has 15 amino acids. DNA of the CDR3: TGTGCCAGCAGCTTGTCCGGGGGGAACTACAATGAGCAGTTCTTC. This gives the protein CASSLSGGNYNEQFF.

The chain uses TRBV10-3 and TRBJ1-2; TRBD1 might be the D (6 bases). V was trimmed by 3 bases and J by 8 bases, leaving 22 bases between them. The CDR3 consists of 16 residues. Germline-derived CDR1 and CDR2 are ENHRY and SYGVKD. CDR3 sequence (DNA): TGTGCCATCAGTGACACAAAACAGGGAACGGTTCGGGGCTACACCTTC. The encoded protein is CAISDTKQGTVRGYTF.

The V and J genes are TRBV15 and TRBJ2-2, with D possibly being TRBD1 (6 bases). V was clipped by 0 bases and J by 7 bases, with 15 bases between them. The CDR3 is 16 residues long. Germline loops: CDR1 LNHNV, CDR2 YYDKDF (reference sequence). Written as DNA, the CDR3 is TGTGCCACCAGCAGAGATGGCAGGGGACGGAACGGGGAGCTGTTTTTT. Translating it yields CATSRDGRGRNGELFF. The full variable domain, rest sourced from reference TRBV15 and TRBJ2-2, is DAMVIQNPRYQVTQFGKPVTLSCSQTLNHNVMYWYQQKSSQAPKLLFHYYDKDFNNEADTPDNFQSRRPNTSFCFLDIRSPGLGDTAMYLCATSRDGRGRNGELFFGEGSRLTVL.

V usage is TRBV7-8 and J usage is TRBJ2-5; D is perhaps TRBD1 (6 bases). Deletions cut 7 bases from V and 4 bases from J, with 13 bases between. The V gene's germline CDR1 is SGHVS and CDR2 FQNEAQ. This CDR3 is 13 amino acids long. CDR3 protein: CASNPQGIETQYF. The CDR3 bases are TGTGCCAGCAACCCACAGGGAATAGAGACCCAGTACTTC.